The T cell receptor beta chain under discussion was sequenced for a study of tumor-infiltrating lymphocytes in glioblastoma multiforme. Study-wide results and limits: Unequal TCR RNA per T cell might skew measured clone sizes.

The V gene end was trimmed by 0 bases and the J gene end by 9 bases; junction bases not matched to a gene: 8. Germline V gene sequence: CDR1 ENHRY, CDR2 SYGVKD. This CDR3 region has 16 residues. TCR beta libraries were built from RNA through three nested multiplex PCR rounds using modified ARM-PCR. MiXCR was run by TCRdb on the multiplex PCR reads, yielding one entry per CDR3 protein. The profile shows about 9,200 distinct CDR3 sequences, 60% to 70% of them singletons. Concerning this clonotype: Its specificity is not known.

The TCR sequence derives from a male donor with glioblastoma. The V and J genes are TRBV10-3 and TRBJ2-1; 10 nucleotides agree with TRBD2. The sequenced sample consisted of brain tumor tissue. Written as DNA, the CDR3 is TGTGCCATCAGTGAGTCTCCAGCGGGAGGGCGGAGTGAGCAGTTCTTC. It yields the protein CAISESPAGGRSEQFF.